This record concerns one T cell receptor beta chain sequence. Its antigen is currently unknown. Second doses at about 4 or about 12 weeks were pooled. The J segment lost 5 bases and the V segment lost 3 bases, leaving 4 bases of the junction unmatched. Germline V gene sequence: CDR1 SGHRS, CDR2 YFSETQ. CDR3 size: 14 residues. Assay: immunoSEQ multiplex PCR; the TCRdb copy retains only in-frame clones and omits some. This table has some 130,000 clones, 91% appearing once. This entry comes from a study of T cell responses to AZD1222 COVID-19 vaccine. Study-level findings and limits: Clonal diversity was possibly underestimated, and white British individuals and females predominated among donors. At 160-218 and 743-854, vaccine-associated CD4 TCRs were dominant, and they spanned spike.

The sample here was peripheral blood, taken 28 days after the second AZD1222 dose. The chain uses TRBV5-1 and TRBJ1-1, with 10 bases aligning to TRBD1. The clonotype originates from an adult who received the AZD1222 COVID-19 vaccine. This CDR3 reads CASSSPGQGTEAFF. The DNA of the CDR3 is TGCGCCAGCAGCTCCCCGGGACAGGGGACTGAAGCTTTCTTT.